This entry concerns a single T cell receptor beta chain. Its specificity is not known. The data are from a study of T cell responses to AZD1222 COVID-19 vaccine. Whole-study results and caveats: Among those given AZD1222, only 5 to 7 were seropositive at baseline. Clonal diversity may have been underestimated, and the donors were mostly white British, with more females than males.

Clones were read by immunoSEQ multiplex PCR, and TCRdb kept only the in-frame ones, dropping some. This table holds 90,000 to 100,000 clones, around nine tenths found once. This CDR3 comprises 14 residues. V was trimmed by 6 bases and J by 1 base, leaving 13 bases between them. From germline, CDR1 is MGHRA and CDR2 YSYEKL. The gene calls are TRBV4-1 and TRBJ2-7, with D perhaps TRBD1 (6 bases). This specimen was peripheral blood, taken on day 0 of AZD1222 vaccination. The source of this sequence is an adult in good health. The DNA for the CDR3 is TGCGCCAGCAGACGCATGACAGGATCCTACGAGCAGTACTTC. Translated, it gives CASRRMTGSYEQYF.